This record covers a single T cell receptor (beta chain). What it recognizes is unknown. Germline V gene lookup returns CDR1 MNHEY and CDR2 SVGAGI. V lost 5 bases, J lost 5 bases, and 7 bases lay in between. The CDR3 covers 12 residues. This sample was included in a study of T cells after posttransplantation cyclophosphamide. The study, taken as a whole, reports: Skin or GI-infiltrating T cells shared few TRB sequences with blood.

Only in-frame clones appear in the TCRdb table, and some are missing; sequencing was by immunoSEQ multiplex PCR. The sample contains approximately 26,000 clones, 86% of which appear only once. This chain joins TRBV6-5 and TRBJ2-1; no clear D. The material sequenced was PBMCs. The sequence derives from a man between 50 and 59 years old. This CDR3 reads CASSPRNNEQFF. CDR3 sequence (DNA): TGTGCCAGCAGTCCCCGTAACAATGAGCAGTTCTTC.